These 12 T cell receptor beta chains originate from one sample sequenced in a study of identical twins. TCRdb re-called the 5' RACE reads with MiXCR, one entry per CDR3 protein. This table has 1.5 million to 2 million distinct CDR3 sequences, less than 40% appearing once. The sample consisted of cord blood. The receptors originated from a newborn girl in good health.

This CDR3 reads CASNEVGPGELFF. The CDR3 bases are TGTGCCAGCAACGAGGTGGGGCCAGGGGAGCTGTTTTTT. This chain links TRBV21-1 with TRBJ2-2; the table assigns TRBD1, which was not confirmed against the DNA. TRBV21-1 constitutes a pseudogene. CDR3 length equals 13 residues.

About this clonotype: This may be a read error: a much more frequent sequence differs by one nucleotide. The V call is TRBV29-1, the J call TRBJ2-3, with 8 positions matching TRBD2. The V gene's germline CDR1 is SQVTM and CDR2 ANQGSEA. The CDR3 is 13 amino acids. CDR3 region: CSGKRGGTGTQYF. For the CDR3, the DNA is TGCAGCGGTAAACGGGGGGGAACAGGTACGCAGTATTTT.

The gene calls are TRBV20-1 and TRBJ2-4; a weak D match, TRBD1 (5 bases). This CDR3 has 14 residues. Germline lookup yields CDR1 DFQATT and CDR2 SNEGSKA (reference sequence). Trimming pared 0 bases from V and 6 bases from J, leaving 12 bases between. CDR3 sequence (DNA): TGCAGTGCTAGAGACAGGGTTCTGGGAAACATTCAGTACTTC. This codes for CSARDRVLGNIQYF.

CDR3: CASSLVREMNTEAFF. CDR3 bases: TGTGCCAGCAGCTTAGTACGGGAGATGAACACTGAAGCTTTCTTT. This chain connects TRBV7-9 to TRBJ1-1, with no clear D. The V gene's germline CDR1 is SEHNR and CDR2 FQNEAQ (reference sequence). The V end was cut by 1 base, the J end by 0 bases, with 9 bases between. The CDR3 is 15 residues long.

The table lists this clonotype with many counts. The chain uses TRBV20-1 and TRBJ2-7; D not resolved. The CDR3 runs 12 residues. In germline, CDR1 is DFQATT, CDR2 SNEGSKA (reference sequence). V shed 3 bases and J shed 2 bases, with 8 bases lying between them. The CDR3 spells CSARTDTYEQYF. CDR3 coding DNA: TGCAGTGCTAGGACTGACACCTACGAGCAGTACTTC.

This clonotype appeared once. The V and J genes are TRBV20-1 and TRBJ1-1; a possible D gene is TRBD1 (5 bases). CDR1 is DFQATT, CDR2 SNEGSKA, per germline (reference sequence). The length of the CDR3 is 13 residues. V lost 2 bases to trimming and J lost 1 base, with 8 bases between them. CDR3 protein: CSARRDGNTEAFF. DNA for the CDR3: TGCAGTGCTAGAAGGGACGGGAACACTGAAGCTTTCTTT.

This clonotype was picked up many times. The V gene is TRBV5-1, the J gene TRBJ2-1; D gene uncertain. V was trimmed by 0 bases and J by 4 bases, leaving 5 bases between them. The length of the CDR3 is 13 residues. Germline V gives CDR1 SGHRS, CDR2 YFSETQ. Here the CDR3 reads CASSLETYNEQFF. CDR3 coding DNA: TGCGCCAGCAGCTTGGAGACATACAATGAGCAGTTCTTC.

The chain uses TRBV28 and TRBJ2-4, with 10 bases fitting TRBD1. The trim removed 5 bases at V and 3 bases at J, leaving 10 bases unmatched. The germline V gene has CDR1 MDHEN and CDR2 SYDVKM. The CDR3 has 17 amino acids. The CDR3 DNA reads TGTGCCAGCAGTCCCCAAATCGGGACAGGGGACAAAAACATTCAGTACTTC. Its protein product is CASSPQIGTGDKNIQYF.

The J gene is TRBJ2-2, the V gene TRBV7-9; no clear D. V lost 2 bases, J lost 4 bases, and 14 bases lay in between. Germline V CDR1 and CDR2: SEHNR, FQNEAQ (reference sequence). The CDR3 has 16 residues. Here the CDR3 DNA reads TGTGCCAGCAGCTTACCCCGTCTAGGGATCACCGGGGAGCTGTTTTTT. Protein sequence: CASSLPRLGITGELFF.

This clonotype was observed a few times. This chain connects TRBV10-3 to TRBJ2-3; D unresolved. V lost 6 bases to trimming and J lost 0 bases, with 10 bases between them. The CDR3 extends over 14 amino acids. CDR1 is ENHRY, CDR2 SYGVKD, per germline. Written as DNA, the CDR3 is TGTGCCATCAGGACTGCCGTTAGCACAGATACGCAGTATTTT. The encoded protein is CAIRTAVSTDTQYF.

V and J are TRBV6-2 or TRBV6-3 and TRBJ2-5; 14 nucleotides match TRBD2. CDR1 and CDR2 from the germline V gene are MNHEY and SVGEGT. This CDR3 has 15 residues. With 4 bases clipped from V and 11 bases from J, the junction kept 9 bases outside the gene matches. This chain's CDR3 is CASSSRTSGRPEQYF. The CDR3 DNA follows: TGTGCCAGCAGTTCCAGGACTAGCGGGAGGCCGGAGCAGTACTTC.

This sequence joins TRBV25-1 and TRBJ1-1; maybe TRBD1 (5 bases). V was pared by 1 base and J by 0 bases, with 15 bases between. The CDR3 length is 17 residues. Germline V gene sequence: CDR1 MGHDK, CDR2 SYGVNS. The CDR3 here is CASSEWGDEALNTEAFF. The CDR3 coding sequence is TGTGCCAGCAGTGAATGGGGGGATGAGGCCCTGAACACTGAAGCTTTCTTT.